These 23 T cell receptor beta chains were sequenced from one sample in a study of blood T cell repertoires in COVID-19. Some clones are missing from TCRdb's copy, which holds only in-frame ones; the method was immunoSEQ multiplex PCR. This sample carries more than 250,000 clones, around 90% of them seen once, and the ten largest clones take less than 2%. The material sequenced was PBMCs or T cells enriched from blood (not recorded which). The receptor set was obtained from a woman aged 18-30 years with acute COVID-19.

The J gene is TRBJ2-1, the V gene TRBV7-2; 7 nucleotides match TRBD2. This CDR3 region has 16 residues. Trimming cost V 3 bases and J 6 bases; bases outside gene matches: 11. The V gene's germline CDR1 is SGHTA and CDR2 FQGNSA. CDR3 coding DNA: TGTGCCAGCAGCTTCCTCCAGGCGGGAGTGGGCAATGAGCAGTTCTTC. Amino acids: CASSFLQAGVGNEQFF.

The genes are TRBV4-1 and TRBJ1-6; the D gene is possibly TRBD1 (5 bases). CDR3 length equals 19 residues. Between the trimmed V and J ends, which lost 1 base and 3 bases, there was a span of 19 bases. In germline, CDR1 is MGHRA, CDR2 YSYEKL. The CDR3 loop is CASSQGPQTRAHYNSPLHF. The CDR3 region has the DNA TGCGCCAGCAGCCAAGGCCCACAAACCAGGGCACACTATAATTCACCCCTCCACTTT.

This clone is a singleton in its sample. The gene calls are TRBV28 and TRBJ1-1; 9 positions match TRBD1. CDR3 length equals 20 residues. V gave up 6 bases and J gave up 1 base; unmatched junction bases: 21. Germline assignment: CDR1 MDHEN and CDR2 SYDVKM. The CDR3 coding sequence is TGTGCCAGCAGCCGTAAACCCCTTTGGACAGGGGATAAGGAGAACACTGAAGCTTTCTTT. Protein: CASSRKPLWTGDKENTEAFF.

The rearrangement joins TRBV6-5 to TRBJ1-2; the match to TRBD1 covers 9 bases. Looked up from germline, CDR1 is MNHEY and CDR2 is SVGAGI. V shed 2 bases, J shed 7 bases, and the junction held 8 bases outside the gene matches. The CDR3 is 15 residues long. The CDR3 protein is CASSYTIDRGAGYTF. CDR3 nucleotide sequence: TGTGCCAGCAGTTACACCATCGACAGGGGGGCTGGCTACACCTTC.

The rearrangement joins TRBV2 to TRBJ2-2, with 16 nucleotides matching TRBD2. Germline trimming cut 8 bases from V and 6 bases from J; bases unmatched to any gene: 0. This CDR3 has 14 residues. The germline V gene encodes CDR1 SNHLY and CDR2 FYNNEI. CDR3 loop: CASGTSGRAGELFF. The DNA for the CDR3 is TGTGCCAGCGGGACTAGCGGGAGGGCCGGGGAGCTGTTTTTT.

This clone was counted a single time. This chain links TRBV30 with TRBJ1-6, with D possibly matching TRBD1 (5 bases). The length of the CDR3 is 14 residues. Germline CDR1 is GTSNPN and CDR2 is SVGIG (reference sequence). V lost 1 base and J 2 bases, leaving 6 bases between the germline ends. The CDR3, as DNA: TGTGCCTGGAGTGGGGGGGCCTATAATTCACCCCTCCACTTT. Residues: CAWSGGAYNSPLHF.

The V call is TRBV27, the J call TRBJ2-7, with TRBD2 as a possible D gene (7 bases). V shed 8 bases and J shed 2 bases, with 25 bases lying between them. Germline values: CDR1 MNHEY, CDR2 SMNVEV (reference sequence). This CDR3 has 17 amino acids. CDR3 amino acids: CASRGLADVGITYEQYF. The CDR3 nucleotides are TGTGCCAGCCGGGGGCTAGCGGATGTAGGGATCACCTACGAGCAGTACTTC.

This sequence joins TRBV19 and TRBJ2-7, with a tentative D call TRBD1 (6 bases). V was cut by 6 bases and J by 2 bases, with 14 bases left in between. The CDR3 has 14 residues. The germline CDR1 and CDR2 sequences are LNHDA and SQIVND (reference sequence). The CDR3 here is CASSRTATTYEQYF. In DNA, the CDR3 is TGTGCCAGTAGCCGGACAGCAACGACCTACGAGCAGTACTTC. Looking up the rest from reference TRBV19 and TRBJ2-7 gives the full variable domain: DGGITQSPKYLFRKEGQNVTLSCEQNLNHDAMYWYRQDPGQGLRLIYYSQIVNDFQKGDIAEGYSVSREKKESFPLTVTSAQKNPTAFYLCASSRTATTYEQYFGPGTRLTVT.

The rearrangement joins TRBV7-9 to TRBJ2-3; the D gene is possibly TRBD2 (5 bases). Deletions cut 5 bases from V and 3 bases from J, with 12 bases between. This CDR3 has 14 residues. Germline V gene data show CDR1 as SEHNR and CDR2 as FQNEAQ (reference sequence). CDR3 in amino acids: CASSRGSGTDTQYF. CDR3 DNA: TGTGCCAGCAGCCGAGGGAGTGGGACAGATACGCAGTATTTT.

CDR3 amino acids: CSAKTGASTDTQYF. The CDR3 DNA reads TGCAGCGCTAAGACAGGAGCTAGCACAGATACGCAGTATTTT. The V gene is TRBV29-1, the J gene TRBJ2-3, with D possibly being TRBD1 (6 bases). Germline V CDR1 and CDR2: SQVTM, ANQGSEA. Trimming left V 7 bases short and J 0 bases short, with 14 bases between. The CDR3 loop spans 14 amino acids.

The chain combines TRBV4-2 with TRBJ2-7; 9 bases fit TRBD1. V was pared by 0 bases and J by 0 bases, with 6 bases of the junction left unmatched. CDR1 and CDR2 (germline): LGHNA, YNFKEQ. This CDR3 region has 17 residues. CDR3 coding DNA: TGTGCCAGCAGCCAAGAACTTTTGGGACAGGGCTCCTACGAGCAGTACTTC. Its translation: CASSQELLGQGSYEQYF.

The V gene is TRBV25-1, the J gene TRBJ1-1; D remains unclear. The V end was cut by 6 bases, the J end by 4 bases, with 9 bases between. CDR1 MGHDK and CDR2 SYGVNS come from the germline V gene. This CDR3 contains 12 residues. The CDR3 is CASRGLGTEAFF. The CDR3 region has the DNA TGTGCCAGCAGGGGTCTAGGCACTGAAGCTTTCTTT.

The rearrangement links TRBV19 to TRBJ2-7; 7 bases fit TRBD2. CDR1 and CDR2 (germline): LNHDA, SQIVND (reference sequence). The CDR3 is made up of 15 amino acids. Unmatched junction bases numbered 8, after V lost 3 bases and J lost 3 bases. CDR3 region: CASSIQPGGIYEQYF. The CDR3 nucleotides are TGTGCCAGTAGTATCCAACCCGGGGGGATCTACGAGCAGTACTTC.

J is TRBJ2-1 and V is TRBV7-9; 8 nucleotides agree with TRBD1. The CDR3 runs to 16 residues. Germline V gene lookup returns CDR1 SEHNR and CDR2 FQNEAQ (reference sequence). The junction had 5 bases not matched to a gene; V was cut back by 1 base and J by 3 bases. The CDR3 loop is CASSLVSGGIYNEQFF. CDR3 nucleotide sequence: TGTGCCAGCAGCTTAGTATCAGGGGGCATCTACAATGAGCAGTTCTTC.

The chain couples TRBV4-3 to TRBJ2-1; possibly TRBD1 for D (5 bases). The CDR3 runs 15 residues. The germline gives CDR1 LGHNA, CDR2 YSLEER. V was pared by 0 bases and J by 2 bases, with 8 bases between. The CDR3 spells CASSQEPGTYNEQFF. The CDR3 nucleotides read TGCGCCAGCAGCCAAGAGCCAGGGACCTACAATGAGCAGTTCTTC.

This rearrangement joins TRBV20-1 to TRBJ2-7, with no clear D. This CDR3 spans 11 amino acids. V shed 0 bases and J shed 12 bases, with 12 bases lying between them. Germline lookup yields CDR1 DFQATT and CDR2 SNEGSKA (reference sequence). The CDR3 is CSARDLARLYF. The CDR3 DNA sequence: TGCAGTGCTAGAGATTTGGCTAGGTTGTACTTC.

The chain has TRBV11-3 and TRBJ2-7; D is perhaps TRBD1 (5 bases). Trimming removed 5 bases from V and 0 bases from J, with 14 bases in between. Germline V gene sequence: CDR1 SGHNT, CDR2 YENEEA. The CDR3 is 15 residues long. The CDR3 coding sequence is TGTGCCAGCAGCCTCGATGGGGCAAACTCCTACGAGCAGTACTTC. It specifies CASSLDGANSYEQYF.

The chain couples TRBV4-3 to TRBJ2-1, with D possibly TRBD2 on 5 matching bases. V lost 3 bases, J lost 0 bases, and 18 bases lay in between. The germline V gene encodes CDR1 LGHNA and CDR2 YSLEER. The CDR3 is 18 residues long. Written as DNA, the CDR3 is TGCGCCAGCAGCCAGGATTCCCACCGGACTGACTCCTACAATGAGCAGTTCTTC. Translation: CASSQDSHRTDSYNEQFF.

V is TRBV18 and J is TRBJ2-1; tentatively, D is TRBD2 (6 bases). V dropped 0 bases and J dropped 8 bases, with 11 bases sitting between them. The CDR3 covers 14 residues. CDR1 and CDR2 from the germline V gene are KGHSH and LQKENI. The DNA for the CDR3 is TGTGCCAGCTCACCACCGCTTAGCGGAGATGAGCAGTTCTTC. The encoded protein is CASSPPLSGDEQFF.

The chain recombines TRBV25-1 with TRBJ2-5; a possible D gene is TRBD1 (6 bases). Germline CDR1 reads MGHDK; CDR2 reads SYGVNS. Trimming removed 8 bases from V and 1 base from J, with 11 bases in between. The CDR3 contains 13 residues. The CDR3 here is CASGGQSQETQYF. CDR3 coding DNA: TGTGCCAGCGGCGGACAGTCCCAAGAGACCCAGTACTTC.

The chain couples TRBV6-5 to TRBJ1-3, with 8 bases aligning to TRBD1. The CDR3 sequence is 15 residues long. Germline CDR1 reads MNHEY; CDR2 reads SVGAGI. J was trimmed by 5 bases and V by 6 bases; bases with no gene match: 9. CDR3 in DNA: TGTGCCAGCAGCCAAACCCGGACAGGGAGAAACACCATATATTTT. It translates to CASSQTRTGRNTIYF.

J is TRBJ2-1 and V is TRBV14, with TRBD2 matching 9 bases. Germline CDR1 and CDR2: SGHDN and FVKESK. The CDR3 length is 18 residues. Trimming took 3 bases from V and 4 from J; bases not matched to a gene: 13. CDR3 DNA: TGTGCCAGCAGCCAGAGGGCGGCTAGCGGGATGGGATACAATGAGCAGTTCTTC. It codes for CASSQRAASGMGYNEQFF.

The rearrangement joins TRBV11-2 to TRBJ2-1; weak D call: TRBD2 (5 bases). The CDR3 covers 15 residues. The germline V and J ends were trimmed by 3 bases and 0 bases, with 9 bases remaining between them. Germline V lookup: CDR1 SGHAT, CDR2 FQNNGV. CDR3 bases: TGTGCCAGCAGCTTTAGGGAGAGCTCCTACAATGAGCAGTTCTTC. It specifies CASSFRESSYNEQFF.